The source of this TCR beta chain is a study of blood T cells in healthy people across ages. This clonotype was detected only a few times. This CDR3 spans 15 amino acids. The J segment lost 4 bases and the V segment lost 8 bases, leaving 11 bases of the junction unmatched. Germline-derived CDR1 and CDR2 are MDHEN and SYDVKM. Sample-barcoded 5' priming and a J-beta primer mix drove a second PCR of about 6 to 11 cycles. In TCRdb, the 5' RACE reads were re-called with MiXCR into one record per CDR3 protein. Here the sample spans 710,000 or so distinct CDR3 sequences, about 30% being singletons. The chain carries TRBV28 and TRBJ1-5; 7 bases map to TRBD1. The sequenced sample was blood. This sequence originates from an elderly woman in good health. CDR3 nucleotide sequence: TGTGCCAGCGCTAGCCGAGGGGGCCGTAATCAGCCCCAGCATTTT. This codes for CASASRGGRNQPQHF.